Shown below are 14 T cell receptor beta chains from a single sample sequenced in a study of technical replicates of blood from a few donors. TCRdb's table, derived via immunoSEQ multiplex PCR, lists solely in-frame clones and lacks some. The sample records about 50,000 clones, 90% to 97% being singletons. The sample was T cells isolated from PBMCs. Receptor source: a human donor in good health.

The chain employs TRBV15 and TRBJ1-5; a possible D gene is TRBD1 (5 bases). The CDR3 spans 16 residues. CDR1 and CDR2 from the germline V gene are LNHNV and YYDKDF (reference sequence). V lost 5 bases, J lost 5 bases, and 19 bases lay in between. The CDR3 region is CATSLGGGRWDQPQHF. Here the CDR3 DNA reads TGTGCCACCAGCCTGGGGGGGGGACGGTGGGATCAGCCCCAGCATTTT.

This sequence joins TRBV19 and TRBJ1-5; the match to TRBD1 covers 7 bases. CDR1 and CDR2 from the germline V gene are LNHDA and SQIVND (reference sequence). The CDR3 spans 14 residues. V lost 6 bases to trimming and J lost 1 base; unmatched junction nucleotides: 3. This CDR3 reads CASRGQVSNQPQHF. In DNA, the CDR3 is TGTGCCAGTAGAGGACAGGTCAGCAATCAGCCCCAGCATTTT.

This clone has only one observation. The chain is built from TRBV30 and TRBJ2-3; TRBD2 might be the D (6 bases). Germline V gene sequence: CDR1 GTSNPN, CDR2 SVGIG (reference sequence). The CDR3 extends over 15 amino acids. V lost 0 bases, J lost 2 bases, and 12 bases lay in between. DNA for the CDR3: TGTGCCTGGAGTGTAAATAGCGGAGACACAGATACGCAGTATTTT. It translates to CAWSVNSGDTDTQYF.

The rearrangement links TRBV28 to TRBJ2-7, with a possible D match to TRBD2 (6 bases). V shed 5 bases and J shed 1 base, with 6 bases lying between them. From germline, CDR1 is MDHEN and CDR2 SYDVKM. This CDR3 has 12 residues. The CDR3 nucleotides are TGTGCCAGCAGTGCGGGGTCCTACGAGCAGTACTTC. Translated: CASSAGSYEQYF.

The V gene is TRBV21-1, the J gene TRBJ1-2. TRBV21-1 is noted as a pseudogene. The CDR3 extends over 16 amino acids. CDR3 region: CASSKVFKLYYVGYTF. In DNA form, the CDR3 reads TGTGCCAGCAGCAAAGTCTTTAAGCTTTATTACGTTGGCTACACCTTC.

The J gene is TRBJ1-2, the V gene TRBV5-4; 7 nucleotides line up with TRBD1. J gave up 2 bases and V 5 bases, and 9 bases lay outside the gene matches. Germline CDR1 is SGHNT and CDR2 is YYREEE (reference sequence). The CDR3 sequence is 15 residues long. The CDR3: CASRYNRGYNYGYTF. The CDR3 coding sequence is TGTGCCAGCAGATACAACAGGGGCTACAACTATGGCTACACCTTC.

CDR3: CASSLAAGGGYEQYF. DNA for the CDR3: TGTGCCAGCAGCTTGGCGGCAGGGGGCGGCTACGAGCAGTACTTC. V is TRBV5-6 and J is TRBJ2-7, with 8 bases identical to TRBD1. This CDR3 region has 15 residues. With V trimmed by 0 bases and J by 3 bases, 5 bases remained unmatched. The germline CDR1 and CDR2 sequences are SGHDT and YYEEEE.

The J gene is TRBJ2-1, the V gene TRBV9; 9 positions match TRBD1. With 5 bases clipped from V and 8 bases from J, the junction kept 11 bases outside the gene matches. Germline V lookup: CDR1 SGDLS, CDR2 YYNGEE. CDR3 length: 15 residues. As DNA, the CDR3 is TGTGCCAGCAGTGACTCCGGGACAGGGTGGGATGAGCAGTTCTTC. Its translation: CASSDSGTGWDEQFF. The full variable domain, rest sourced from reference TRBV9 and TRBJ2-1, is DSGVTQTPKHLITATGQRVTLRCSPRSGDLSVYWYQQSLDQGLQFLIQYYNGEERAKGNILERFSAQQFPDLHSELNLSSLELGDSALYFCASSDSGTGWDEQFFGPGTRLTVL.

J is TRBJ2-3 and V is TRBV4-3, with 9 bases matching TRBD2. After removal of 2 bases from V and 10 bases from J, the junction contained 13 bases not matched to a gene. This CDR3 comprises 16 residues. Looked up from germline, CDR1 is LGHNA and CDR2 is YSLEER. CDR3 DNA: TGCGCCAGCAGCCAAAATAGCGGGAGCCTGGTGACGGCGCAGTATTTT. Its translation is CASSQNSGSLVTAQYF.

The chain recombines TRBV7-6 with TRBJ1-3; D is uncertain. V shed 1 base and J shed 0 bases, with 7 bases lying between them. This CDR3 has 15 amino acids. Germline lookup yields CDR1 SGHVS and CDR2 FNYEAQ. This CDR3 reads CASSLDRSSGNTIYF. The CDR3, as DNA: TGTGCCAGCAGCTTAGACAGATCCTCTGGAAACACCATATATTTT.

The rearrangement uses TRBV5-4 and TRBJ2-7; a weak D match, TRBD2 (6 bases). Per germline, CDR1 SGHNT and CDR2 YYREEE (reference sequence). Between the trimmed V and J ends, which lost 5 bases and 1 base, there was a span of 16 bases. The CDR3 is made up of 15 amino acids. CDR3 DNA: TGTGCCAGCAGGGAAGGAGGGGACGTGTCCTACGAGCAGTACTTC. Amino acids: CASREGGDVSYEQYF.

This chain joins TRBV4-1 and TRBJ2-7; 7 bases agree with TRBD2. The junction had 7 bases not matched to a gene; V was cut back by 3 bases and J by 2 bases. The CDR3 is made up of 15 amino acids. The V gene's germline CDR1 is MGHRA and CDR2 YSYEKL. The CDR3 sequence is CASSQKRDPTYEQYF. Here the CDR3 DNA reads TGCGCCAGCAGCCAGAAGCGGGATCCTACCTACGAGCAGTACTTC.

A single count supports this clone. J is TRBJ1-1 and V is TRBV20-1, with a weak D call TRBD1 (6 bases). This CDR3 region has 11 residues. Germline V gene sequence: CDR1 DFQATT, CDR2 SNEGSKA (reference sequence). Trimming left V 3 bases short and J 5 bases short, with 7 bases between. CDR3: CSARDSTEAFF. The CDR3 DNA reads TGCAGTGCTAGGGACAGTACTGAAGCTTTCTTT.

The V and J genes are TRBV4-1 and TRBJ2-7; TRBD1 aligns across 7 bases. Germline V CDR1 and CDR2: MGHRA, YSYEKL. The CDR3 is made up of 18 amino acids. The trim removed 3 bases at V and 2 bases at J, leaving 16 bases unmatched. The CDR3 sequence: CASSHGTYRGPNPYEQYF. The CDR3 DNA sequence: TGCGCCAGCAGCCATGGAACTTACAGGGGCCCCAATCCCTACGAGCAGTACTTC.